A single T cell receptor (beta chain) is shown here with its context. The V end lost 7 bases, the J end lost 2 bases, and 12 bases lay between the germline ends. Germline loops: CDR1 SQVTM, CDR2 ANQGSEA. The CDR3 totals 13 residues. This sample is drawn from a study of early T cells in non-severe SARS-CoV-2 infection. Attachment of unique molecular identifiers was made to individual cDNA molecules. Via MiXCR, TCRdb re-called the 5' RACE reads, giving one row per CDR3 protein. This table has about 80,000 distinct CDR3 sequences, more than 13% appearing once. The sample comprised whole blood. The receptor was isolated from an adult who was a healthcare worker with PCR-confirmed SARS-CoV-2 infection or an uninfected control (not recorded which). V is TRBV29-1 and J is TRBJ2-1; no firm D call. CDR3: CSALGRTYNEQFF. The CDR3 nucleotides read TGCAGCGCGCTGGGTAGAACCTACAATGAGCAGTTCTTC.